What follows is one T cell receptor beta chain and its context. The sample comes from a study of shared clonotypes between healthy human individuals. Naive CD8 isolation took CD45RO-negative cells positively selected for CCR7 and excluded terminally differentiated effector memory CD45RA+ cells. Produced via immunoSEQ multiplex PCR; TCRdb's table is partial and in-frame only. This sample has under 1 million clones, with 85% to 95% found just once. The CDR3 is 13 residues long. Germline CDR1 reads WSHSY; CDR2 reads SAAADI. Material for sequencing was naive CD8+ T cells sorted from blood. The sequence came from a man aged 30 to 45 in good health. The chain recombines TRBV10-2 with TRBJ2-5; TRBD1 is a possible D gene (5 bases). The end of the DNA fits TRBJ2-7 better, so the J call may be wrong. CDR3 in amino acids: CASSVDNPYEQYF. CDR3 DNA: TGCGCCAGCAGTGTGGACAATCCCTACGAGCAGTACTTC.